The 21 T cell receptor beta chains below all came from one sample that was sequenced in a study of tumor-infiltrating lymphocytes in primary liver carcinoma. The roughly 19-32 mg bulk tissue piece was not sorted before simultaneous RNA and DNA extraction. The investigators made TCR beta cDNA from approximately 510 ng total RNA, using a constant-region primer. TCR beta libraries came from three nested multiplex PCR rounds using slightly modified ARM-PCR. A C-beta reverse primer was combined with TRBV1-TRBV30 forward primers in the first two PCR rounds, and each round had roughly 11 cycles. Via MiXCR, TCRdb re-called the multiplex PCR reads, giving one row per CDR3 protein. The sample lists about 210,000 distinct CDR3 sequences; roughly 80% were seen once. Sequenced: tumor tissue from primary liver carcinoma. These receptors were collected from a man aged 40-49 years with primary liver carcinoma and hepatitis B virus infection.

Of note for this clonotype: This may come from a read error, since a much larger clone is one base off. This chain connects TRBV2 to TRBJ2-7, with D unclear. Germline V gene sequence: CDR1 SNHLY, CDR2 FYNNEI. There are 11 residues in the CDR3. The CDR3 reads CASIEALQATF. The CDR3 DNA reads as TGTGCCAGCATTGAAGCGCTTCAGGCTACTTTC.

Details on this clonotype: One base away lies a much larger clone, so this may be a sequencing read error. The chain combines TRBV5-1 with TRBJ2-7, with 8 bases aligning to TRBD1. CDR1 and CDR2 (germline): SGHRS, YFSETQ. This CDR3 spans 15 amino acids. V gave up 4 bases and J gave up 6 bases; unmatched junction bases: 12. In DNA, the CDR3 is TGCGCCAGCAGCCGTAAGGACAGGGAGGAGATCGAGCAGTACTTC. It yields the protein CASSRKDREEIEQYF. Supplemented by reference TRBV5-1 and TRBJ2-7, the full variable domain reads KAGVTQTPRYLIKTRGQQVTLSCSPISGHRSVSWYQQTPGQGLQFLFEYFSETQRNKGNFPGRFSGRQFSNSRSEMNVSTLELGDSALYLCASSRKDREEIEQYFGPGTRLTVT.

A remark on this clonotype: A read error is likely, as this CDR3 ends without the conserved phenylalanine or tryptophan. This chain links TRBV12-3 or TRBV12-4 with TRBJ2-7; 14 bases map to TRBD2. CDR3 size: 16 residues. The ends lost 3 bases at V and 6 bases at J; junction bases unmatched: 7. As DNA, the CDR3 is TGTGCCAGCAGTTTTCCCGGGACTAGCGGGAGAAGCGAGCAGTACATC. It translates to CASSFPGTSGRSEQYI.

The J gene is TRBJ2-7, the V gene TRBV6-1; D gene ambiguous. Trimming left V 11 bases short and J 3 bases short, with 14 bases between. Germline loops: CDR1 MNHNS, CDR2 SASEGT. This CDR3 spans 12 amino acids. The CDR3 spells CAGGMADYEQYF. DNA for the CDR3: TGTGCCGGCGGTATGGCAGACTACGAGCAGTACTTC.

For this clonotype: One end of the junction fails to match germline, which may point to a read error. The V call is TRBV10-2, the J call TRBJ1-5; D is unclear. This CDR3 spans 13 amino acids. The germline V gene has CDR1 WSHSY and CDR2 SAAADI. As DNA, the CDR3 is TGCGCTAGCATAGCAGAATTCAATCAGCCCCAGCATTTT. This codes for CASIAEFNQPQHF.

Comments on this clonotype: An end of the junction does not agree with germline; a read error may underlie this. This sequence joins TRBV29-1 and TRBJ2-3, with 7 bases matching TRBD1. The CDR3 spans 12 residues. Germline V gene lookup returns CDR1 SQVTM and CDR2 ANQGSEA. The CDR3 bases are TGCAGCGTTGATATGGGGACAGATACGCTGTATTTT. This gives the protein CSVDMGTDTLYF.

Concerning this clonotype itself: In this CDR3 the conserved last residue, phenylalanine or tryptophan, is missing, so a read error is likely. The CDR3 DNA follows: TGTGCCAGCAGTCGTCGACAGGGGGGCCTGTTAAATGAGCAGTTCCTC. Its protein product is CASSRRQGGLLNEQFL. The rearrangement joins TRBV14 to TRBJ2-1, with 9 bases that match TRBD1. J gave up 7 bases and V 6 bases, and 13 bases lay outside the gene matches. This CDR3 spans 16 amino acids. In germline, CDR1 is SGHDN, CDR2 FVKESK.

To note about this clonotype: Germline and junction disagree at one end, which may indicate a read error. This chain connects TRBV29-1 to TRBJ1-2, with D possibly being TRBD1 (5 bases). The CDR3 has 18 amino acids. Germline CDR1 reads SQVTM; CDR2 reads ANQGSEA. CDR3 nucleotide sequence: TGCAGCGTTGGGGTACCAACAGGAACTGAAGTGGCTAACTATGACTACACCTTC. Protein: CSVGVPTGTEVANYDYTF.

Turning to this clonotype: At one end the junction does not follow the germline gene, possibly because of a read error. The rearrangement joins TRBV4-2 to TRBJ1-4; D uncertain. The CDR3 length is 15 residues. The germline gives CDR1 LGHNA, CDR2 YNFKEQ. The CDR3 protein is CASNQERIPNEKLFF. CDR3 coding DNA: TGTGCCAGCAACCAAGAACGGATTCCTAATGAAAAACTGTTTTTC.

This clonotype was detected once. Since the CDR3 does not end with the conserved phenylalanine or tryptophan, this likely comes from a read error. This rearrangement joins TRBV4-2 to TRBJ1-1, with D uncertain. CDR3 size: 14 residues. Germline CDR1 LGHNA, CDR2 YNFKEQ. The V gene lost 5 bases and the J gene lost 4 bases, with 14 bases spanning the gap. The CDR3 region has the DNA TGTGCCAGCAGCACAAACCAGAGAGGCACTGAAGCTTTCATT. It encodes CASSTNQRGTEAFI.

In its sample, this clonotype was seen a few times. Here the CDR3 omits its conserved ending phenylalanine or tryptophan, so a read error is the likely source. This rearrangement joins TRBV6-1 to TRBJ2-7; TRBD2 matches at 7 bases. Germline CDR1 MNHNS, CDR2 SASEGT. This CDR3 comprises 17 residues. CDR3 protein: CGSSEGAGGGNVYEQYL. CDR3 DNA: TGTGGCAGCAGTGAAGGGGCCGGCGGGGGTAACGTGTACGAGCAGTACCTC.

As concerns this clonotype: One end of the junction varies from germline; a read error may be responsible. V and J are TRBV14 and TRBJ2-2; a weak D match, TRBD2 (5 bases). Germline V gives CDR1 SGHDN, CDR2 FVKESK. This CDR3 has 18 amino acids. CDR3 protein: CVSSQDPAGTSNTGELFF. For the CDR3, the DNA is TGTGTCAGCAGCCAAGATCCGGCAGGTACATCGAACACCGGGGAACTGTTTTTT.

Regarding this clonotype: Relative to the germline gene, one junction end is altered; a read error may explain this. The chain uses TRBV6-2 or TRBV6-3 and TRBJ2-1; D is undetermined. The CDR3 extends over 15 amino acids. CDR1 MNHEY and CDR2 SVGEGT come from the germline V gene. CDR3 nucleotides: TGTGGCAGGAGTTATGAGATCGTTGGCTACTATGAGCAATTCTTC. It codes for CGRSYEIVGYYEQFF.

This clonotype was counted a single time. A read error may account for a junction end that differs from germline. The CDR3 region has the DNA TGTGCCAGCGGCTTATTTGTTACTAGCGAGTACAATGAGCAGTTCTTC. Residues: CASGLFVTSEYNEQFF. This chain joins TRBV7-8 and TRBJ2-1, with 7 bases identical to TRBD2. CDR1 is SGHVS, CDR2 FQNEAQ, per germline. CDR3 length: 16 residues.

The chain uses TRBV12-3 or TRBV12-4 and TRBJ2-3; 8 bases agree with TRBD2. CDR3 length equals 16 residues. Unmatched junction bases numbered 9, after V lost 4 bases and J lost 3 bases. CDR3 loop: CASSSRTSRVTDTQYF. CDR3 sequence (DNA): TGTGCCAGCAGTTCGAGGACTAGCAGGGTAACAGATACGCAGTATTTT.

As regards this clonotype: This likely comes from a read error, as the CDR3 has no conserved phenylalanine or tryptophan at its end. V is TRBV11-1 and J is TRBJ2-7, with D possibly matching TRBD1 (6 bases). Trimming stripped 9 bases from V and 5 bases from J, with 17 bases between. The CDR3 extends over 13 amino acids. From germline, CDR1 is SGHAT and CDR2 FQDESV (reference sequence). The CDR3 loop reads CASRGKRSNEQYL. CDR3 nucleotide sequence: TGTGCCAGTAGGGGGAAGCGATCCAACGAGCAGTACCTC.

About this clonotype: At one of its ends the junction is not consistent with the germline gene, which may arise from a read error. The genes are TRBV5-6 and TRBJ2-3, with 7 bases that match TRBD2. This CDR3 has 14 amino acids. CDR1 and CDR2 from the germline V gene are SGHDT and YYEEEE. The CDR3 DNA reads TGTACCAGCAGCCCCGGGACTATAGAGGATACGCAGTTTTTT. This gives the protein CTSSPGTIEDTQFF.

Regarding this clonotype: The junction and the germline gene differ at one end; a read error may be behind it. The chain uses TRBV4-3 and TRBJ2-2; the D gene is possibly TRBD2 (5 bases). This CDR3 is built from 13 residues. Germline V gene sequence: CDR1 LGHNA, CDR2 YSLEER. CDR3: CASSQDWYGEPFF. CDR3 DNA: TGCGCCAGTAGCCAAGATTGGTACGGGGAGCCGTTTTTT.

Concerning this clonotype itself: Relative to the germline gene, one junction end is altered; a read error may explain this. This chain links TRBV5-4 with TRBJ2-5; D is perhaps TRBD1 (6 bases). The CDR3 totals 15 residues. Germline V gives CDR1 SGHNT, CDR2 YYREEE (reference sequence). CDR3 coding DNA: TGTCCCAGCAGCTTGAACAGGGACGGCCAAGAGACCCAGTATTTC. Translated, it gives CPSSLNRDGQETQYF. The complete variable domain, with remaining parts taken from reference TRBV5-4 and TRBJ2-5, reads ETGVTQSPTHLIKTRGQQVTLRCSSQSGHNTVSWYQQALGQGPQFIFQYYREEENGRGNFPPRFSGLQFPNYSSELNVNALELDDSALYLCPSSLNRDGQETQYFGPGTRLLVL.

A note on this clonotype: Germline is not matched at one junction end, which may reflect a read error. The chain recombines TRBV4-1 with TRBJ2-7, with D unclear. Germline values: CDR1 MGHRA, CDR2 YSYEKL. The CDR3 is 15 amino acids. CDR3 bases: TGCGCCAGCAACCCCCGAGAGGAACTCTTCTACGAGCAGAACTTC. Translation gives CASNPREELFYEQNF.

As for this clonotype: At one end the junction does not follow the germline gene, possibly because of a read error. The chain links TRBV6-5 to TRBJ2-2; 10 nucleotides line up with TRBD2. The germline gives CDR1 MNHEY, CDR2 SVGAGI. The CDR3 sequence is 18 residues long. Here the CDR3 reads CASNYKGLAYANTGELFF. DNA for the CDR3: TGTGCCAGCAATTACAAGGGACTAGCGTACGCGAACACCGGGGAGCTTTTTTTT.